The sample holds many counts of the clone carrying this T cell receptor beta chain. The antigen is not known. The study left out patients who had uncontrolled infection, other autoimmune disease, pregnancy or lactation. The PBMCs had their origin in 7.5 to 10 ml of fresh peripheral blood. The data originate from a study of T cells in Graves' hyperthyroidism and ophthalmopathy. Study overall: Upon initial diagnosis and before any treatment, peripheral blood was collected.

Study-wide points: Progression to ophthalmopathy was predicted a median of about six months early.

Amplified TCR beta CDR3 regions came from RNA transcripts. First-round RT-PCR of the TCR CDR3 relied on the HTBI primer set. TCRdb processed the multiplex PCR reads anew with MiXCR; each CDR3 protein has one entry. The sample consists of about 600,000 distinct CDR3 sequences, about a sixth of them appearing once. The sequence derives from a woman aged 40 to 55 with Graves' ophthalmopathy. Material for sequencing was blood.

The chain's CDR3 is CASVGDLSYEQYF. The CDR3 DNA reads as TGTGCCAGCGTTGGGGACTTATCCTACGAGCAGTACTTC. The chain uses TRBV2 and TRBJ2-7, with D maybe TRBD2 (6 bases). The CDR3 runs 13 residues. Germline assignment: CDR1 SNHLY and CDR2 FYNNEI. The V end lost 8 bases, the J end lost 1 base, and 12 bases lay between the germline ends.